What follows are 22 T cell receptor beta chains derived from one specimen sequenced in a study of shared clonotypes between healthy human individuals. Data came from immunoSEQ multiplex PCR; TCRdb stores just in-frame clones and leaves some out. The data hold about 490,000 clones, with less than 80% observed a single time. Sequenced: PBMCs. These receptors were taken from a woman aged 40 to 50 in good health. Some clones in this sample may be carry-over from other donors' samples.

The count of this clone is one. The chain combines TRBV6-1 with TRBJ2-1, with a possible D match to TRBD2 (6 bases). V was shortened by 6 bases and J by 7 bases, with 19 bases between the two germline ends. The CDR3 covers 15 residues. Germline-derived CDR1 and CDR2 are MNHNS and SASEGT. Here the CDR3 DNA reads TGTGCCAGCAGGTCGCCCGCGGAGGGTGGGAATGAGCAGTTCTTC. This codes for CASRSPAEGGNEQFF.

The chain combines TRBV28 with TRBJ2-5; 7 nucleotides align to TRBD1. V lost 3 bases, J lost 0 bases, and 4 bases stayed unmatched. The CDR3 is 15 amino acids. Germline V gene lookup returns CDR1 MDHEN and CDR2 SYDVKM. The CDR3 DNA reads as TGTGCCAGCAGTTTGATAGGGGGCCACCAAGAGACCCAGTACTTC. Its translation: CASSLIGGHQETQYF.

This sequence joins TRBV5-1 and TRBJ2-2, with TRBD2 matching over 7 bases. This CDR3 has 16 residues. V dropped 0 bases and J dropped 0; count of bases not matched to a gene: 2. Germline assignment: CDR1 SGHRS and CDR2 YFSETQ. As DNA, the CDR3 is TGCGCCAGCAGCTTGGTGGGAGGGTCGAACACCGGGGAGCTGTTTTTT. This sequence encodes CASSLVGGSNTGELFF.

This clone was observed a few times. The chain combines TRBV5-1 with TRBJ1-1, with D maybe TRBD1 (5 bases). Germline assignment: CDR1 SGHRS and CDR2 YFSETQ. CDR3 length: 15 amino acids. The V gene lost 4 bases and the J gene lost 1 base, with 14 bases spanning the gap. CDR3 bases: TGCGCCAGCAGCAAAAGGACCCAGGGGAACACTGAAGCTTTCTTT. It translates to CASSKRTQGNTEAFF. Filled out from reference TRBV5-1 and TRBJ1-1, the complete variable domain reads KAGVTQTPRYLIKTRGQQVTLSCSPISGHRSVSWYQQTPGQGLQFLFEYFSETQRNKGNFPGRFSGRQFSNSRSEMNVSTLELGDSALYLCASSKRTQGNTEAFFGQGTRLTVV.

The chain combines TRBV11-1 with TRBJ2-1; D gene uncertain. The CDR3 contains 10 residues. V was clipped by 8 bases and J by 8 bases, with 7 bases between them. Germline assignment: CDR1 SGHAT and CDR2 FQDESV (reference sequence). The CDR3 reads CASPQYEQFF. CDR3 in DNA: TGTGCCAGCCCCCAGTATGAGCAGTTCTTC.

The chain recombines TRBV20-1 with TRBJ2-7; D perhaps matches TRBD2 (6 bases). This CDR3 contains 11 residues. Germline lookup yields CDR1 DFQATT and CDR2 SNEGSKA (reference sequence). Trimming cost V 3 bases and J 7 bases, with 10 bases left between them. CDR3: CSASHAGEQYF. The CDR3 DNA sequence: TGCAGTGCTAGTCACGCGGGGGAGCAGTACTTC.

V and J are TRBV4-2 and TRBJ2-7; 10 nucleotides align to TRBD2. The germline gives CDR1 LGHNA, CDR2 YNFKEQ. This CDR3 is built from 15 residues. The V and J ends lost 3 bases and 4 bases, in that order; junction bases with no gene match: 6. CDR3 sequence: CASSQTAGGPYEQYF. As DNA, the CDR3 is TGTGCCAGCAGCCAGACAGCGGGAGGGCCGTACGAGCAGTACTTC.

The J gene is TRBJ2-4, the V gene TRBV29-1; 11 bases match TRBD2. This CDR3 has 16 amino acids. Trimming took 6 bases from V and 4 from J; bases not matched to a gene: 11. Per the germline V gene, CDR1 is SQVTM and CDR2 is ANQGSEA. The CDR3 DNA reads TGCAGCGTAACTAGCGGGAGCCGATGGGGAAAAAACATTCAGTACTTC. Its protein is CSVTSGSRWGKNIQYF.

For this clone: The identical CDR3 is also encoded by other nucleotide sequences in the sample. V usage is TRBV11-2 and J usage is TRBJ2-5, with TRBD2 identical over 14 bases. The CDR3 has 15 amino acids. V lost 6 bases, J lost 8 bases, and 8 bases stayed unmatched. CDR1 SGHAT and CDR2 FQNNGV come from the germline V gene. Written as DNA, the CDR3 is TGTGCCAGCAGTATCGCGGGACTAGCGGGAGACACCCAGTACTTC. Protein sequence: CASSIAGLAGDTQYF.

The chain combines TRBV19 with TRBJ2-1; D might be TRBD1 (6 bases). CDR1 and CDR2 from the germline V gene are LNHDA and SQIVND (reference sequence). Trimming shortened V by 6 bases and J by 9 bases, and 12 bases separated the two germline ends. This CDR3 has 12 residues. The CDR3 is CASSITGSEQFF. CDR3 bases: TGTGCCAGTAGCATAACAGGGTCTGAGCAGTTCTTC.

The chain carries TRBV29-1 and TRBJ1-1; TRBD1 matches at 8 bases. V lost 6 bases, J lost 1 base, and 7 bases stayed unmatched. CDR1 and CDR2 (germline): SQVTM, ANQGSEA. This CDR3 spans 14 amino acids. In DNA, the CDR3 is TGCAGCGTAGCCCCCAGGGGGCAGAACACTGAAGCTTTCTTT. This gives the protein CSVAPRGQNTEAFF. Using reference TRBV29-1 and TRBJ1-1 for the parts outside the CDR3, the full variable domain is SAVISQKPSRDICQRGTSLTIQCQVDSQVTMMFWYRQQPGQSLTLIATANQGSEATYESGFVIDKFPISRPNLTFSTLTVSNMSPEDSSIYLCSVAPRGQNTEAFFGQGTRLTVV.

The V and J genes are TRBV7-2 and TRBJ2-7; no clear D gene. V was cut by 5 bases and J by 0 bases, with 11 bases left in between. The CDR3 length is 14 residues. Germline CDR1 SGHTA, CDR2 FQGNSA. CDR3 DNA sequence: TGTGCCAGCAGCCCCGACCGTTTCTCCTACGAGCAGTACTTC. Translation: CASSPDRFSYEQYF.

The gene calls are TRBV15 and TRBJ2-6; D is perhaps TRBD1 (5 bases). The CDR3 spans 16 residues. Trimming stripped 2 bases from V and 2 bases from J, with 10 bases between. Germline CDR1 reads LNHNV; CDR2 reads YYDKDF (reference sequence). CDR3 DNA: TGTGCCACCAGCAGACAGGGTTCGGCTGGGGCCAACGTCCTGACTTTC. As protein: CATSRQGSAGANVLTF.

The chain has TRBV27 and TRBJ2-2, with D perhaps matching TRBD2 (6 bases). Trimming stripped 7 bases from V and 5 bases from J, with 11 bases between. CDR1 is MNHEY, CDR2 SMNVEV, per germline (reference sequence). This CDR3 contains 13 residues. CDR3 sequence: CASTGTLTGELFF. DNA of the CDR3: TGTGCCAGCACAGGGACTTTGACCGGGGAGCTGTTTTTT.

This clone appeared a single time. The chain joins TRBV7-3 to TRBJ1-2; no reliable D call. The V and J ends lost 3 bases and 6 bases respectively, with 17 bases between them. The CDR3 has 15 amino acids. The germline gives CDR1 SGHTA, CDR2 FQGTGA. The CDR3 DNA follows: TGTGCCAGCAGCTTCCGAGGGTGGGCAGAAGATGGCTACACCTTC. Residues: CASSFRGWAEDGYTF.

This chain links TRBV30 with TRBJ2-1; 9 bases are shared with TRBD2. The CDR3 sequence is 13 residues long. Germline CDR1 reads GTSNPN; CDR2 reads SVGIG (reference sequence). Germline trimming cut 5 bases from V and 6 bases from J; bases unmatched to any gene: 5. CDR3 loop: CAWLAGTINEQFF. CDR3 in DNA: TGTGCCTGGCTAGCGGGGACCATCAATGAGCAGTTCTTC. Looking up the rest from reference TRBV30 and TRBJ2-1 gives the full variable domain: SQTIHQWPATLVQPVGSPLSLECTVEGTSNPNLYWYRQAAGRGLQLLFYSVGIGQISSEVPQNLSASRPQDRQFILSSKKLLLSDSGFYLCAWLAGTINEQFFGPGTRLTVL.

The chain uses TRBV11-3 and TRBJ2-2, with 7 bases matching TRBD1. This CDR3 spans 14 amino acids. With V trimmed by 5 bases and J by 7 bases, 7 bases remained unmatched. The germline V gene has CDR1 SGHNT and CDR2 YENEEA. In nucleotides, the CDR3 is TGTGCCAGCAGCCCAACAGGGGCGGTCGGGGAGCTGTTTTTT. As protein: CASSPTGAVGELFF.

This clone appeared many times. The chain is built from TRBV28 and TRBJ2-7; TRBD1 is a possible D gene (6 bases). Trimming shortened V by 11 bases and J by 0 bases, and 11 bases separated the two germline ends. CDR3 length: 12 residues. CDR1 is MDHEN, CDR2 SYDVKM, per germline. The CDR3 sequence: CAGGQSSYEQYF. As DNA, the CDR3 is TGTGCCGGCGGACAGAGCTCCTACGAGCAGTACTTC.

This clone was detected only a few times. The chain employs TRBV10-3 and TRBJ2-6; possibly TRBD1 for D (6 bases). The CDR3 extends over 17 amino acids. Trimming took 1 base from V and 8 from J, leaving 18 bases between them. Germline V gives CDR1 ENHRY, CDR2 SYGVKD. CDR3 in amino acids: CAISELTGPGVSNVLTF. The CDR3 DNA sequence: TGTGCCATCAGTGAGTTGACAGGCCCAGGGGTTTCCAACGTCCTGACTTTC.

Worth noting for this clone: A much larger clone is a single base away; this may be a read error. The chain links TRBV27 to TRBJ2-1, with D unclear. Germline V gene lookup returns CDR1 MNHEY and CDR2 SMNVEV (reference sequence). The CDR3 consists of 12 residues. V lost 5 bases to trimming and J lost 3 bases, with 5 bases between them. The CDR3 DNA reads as TGTGCCAGCAGTGGGGACTACAATGAGCAGTTCTTC. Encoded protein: CASSGDYNEQFF.

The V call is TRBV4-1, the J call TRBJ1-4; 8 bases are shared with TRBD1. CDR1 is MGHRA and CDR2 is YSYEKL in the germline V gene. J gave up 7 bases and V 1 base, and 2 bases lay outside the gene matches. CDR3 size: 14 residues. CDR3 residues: CASSQGTGREKLFF. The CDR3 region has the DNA TGCGCCAGCAGCCAAGGGACAGGGCGTGAAAAACTGTTTTTT.

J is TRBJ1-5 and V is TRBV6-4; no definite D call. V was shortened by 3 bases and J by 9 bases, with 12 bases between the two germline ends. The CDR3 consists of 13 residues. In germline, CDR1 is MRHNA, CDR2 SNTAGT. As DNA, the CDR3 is TGTGCCAGCAGTGAGTCCATCTCAAGGCCCCAGCATTTT. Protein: CASSESISRPQHF.